The 18 T cell receptor beta chains reported below all come from one sample, sequenced in a study of Tregs in tolerant kidney transplant recipients (dated by TCRdb to the late 2010s). Receptor libraries were prepared by the immunoSEQ multiplex PCR assay. Entries here come from immuneACCESS through TCRdb and include only in-frame sequences with V and J called. Some clones fail to appear in such tables; in the studies checked, an unresolved V gene covers under half of the shortfall, and the cause of the remainder is unknown. The sample yields more than 25,000 clones; roughly four fifths were counted once. The biggest ten clones account for around 2.3% of the sample. These receptors have no known antigen. Input material: Tregs from blood cultured with allogeneic cells. The receptors stem from a human donor in good health.

This chain's CDR3 is CASSFTSGIRGDTQYF. In nucleotides, the CDR3 is TGTGCCAGCAGCTTTACTAGCGGGATTCGGGGAGATACGCAGTATTTT. This rearrangement joins TRBV5-4 to TRBJ2-3; 10 bases agree with TRBD2. CDR3 length: 16 residues. Germline lookup yields CDR1 SGHNT and CDR2 YYREEE (reference sequence). The trim removed 2 bases at V and 5 bases at J, leaving 8 bases unmatched.

CDR3 in amino acids: CASSYVPGGAPLYF. The CDR3 DNA sequence: TGTGCCAGCAGTTACGTGCCGGGAGGTGCCCCTTTGTACTTC. The rearrangement uses TRBV6-5 and TRBJ2-7; the match to TRBD2 covers 7 bases. This CDR3 is built from 14 residues. Germline assignment: CDR1 MNHEY and CDR2 SVGAGI. After removal of 2 bases from V and 12 bases from J, the junction contained 13 bases not matched to a gene.

J is TRBJ2-3 and V is TRBV5-6, with D possibly TRBD2 on 6 matching bases. Germline CDR1 is SGHDT and CDR2 is YYEEEE. The CDR3 extends over 17 amino acids. Trimming shortened V by 5 bases and J by 4 bases, and 23 bases separated the two germline ends. CDR3 DNA: TGTGCCAGCAGGGGTAGCGGTTGGGAGGAAGTTGCAGATACGCAGTATTTT. Encoded protein: CASRGSGWEEVADTQYF.

J is TRBJ1-5 and V is TRBV10-2, with no clear D. Deletions cut 6 bases from V and 0 bases from J, with 6 bases between. The CDR3 consists of 13 residues. Per the germline V gene, CDR1 is WSHSY and CDR2 is SAAADI. CDR3 sequence: CASSRDSNQPQHF. The CDR3 region has the DNA TGCGCCAGCAGCCGGGATAGCAATCAGCCCCAGCATTTT.

This chain connects TRBV30 to TRBJ2-3; 8 bases fit TRBD2. The CDR3 totals 16 residues. Per germline, CDR1 GTSNPN and CDR2 SVGIG (reference sequence). Unmatched junction bases numbered 13, after V lost 3 bases and J lost 5 bases. Here the CDR3 reads CAWSAGQRGYGDTQYF. CDR3 in DNA: TGTGCCTGGAGCGCAGGACAGCGGGGGTACGGAGATACGCAGTATTTT.

This clone came up a few times. The chain is built from TRBV6-1 and TRBJ2-7; D not resolved. The V end lost 5 bases, the J end lost 0 bases, and 11 bases lay between the germline ends. The CDR3 covers 14 residues. The germline V gene encodes CDR1 MNHNS and CDR2 SASEGT. In DNA form, the CDR3 reads TGTGCCAGCAGTCCTCGGGCCAGCTCCTACGAGCAGTACTTC. It translates to CASSPRASSYEQYF.

The chain recombines TRBV5-1 with TRBJ2-7; D ambiguous. Trimming took off 2 bases at V and 5 bases at J, with 11 bases between the two ends. The CDR3 length is 13 residues. Germline V lookup: CDR1 SGHRS, CDR2 YFSETQ. CDR3 nucleotide sequence: TGCGCCAGCAGCTTCCAGTATGGTGACGAGCAGTACTTC. It translates to CASSFQYGDEQYF.

The CDR3 DNA reads as TGCGCCAGCAGCTTGGGGCCACAGGGGGCGCCGAACACTGAAGCTTTCTTT. As protein: CASSLGPQGAPNTEAFF. This chain connects TRBV5-1 to TRBJ1-1; 9 bases fit TRBD1. This CDR3 has 17 amino acids. Losses at the gene ends were 0 bases for V and 1 base for J; bases not matched to a gene: 7. Looked up from germline, CDR1 is SGHRS and CDR2 is YFSETQ.

By share, this clone ranks as medium-sized. The V and J genes are TRBV6-1 and TRBJ1-5; D not certain. Germline loops: CDR1 MNHNS, CDR2 SASEGT. The CDR3 is 14 residues long. Trimming removed 6 bases from V and 1 base from J, with 10 bases in between. The CDR3 DNA reads TGTGCCAGCAGCGCCGGAGGGAGCAATCAGCCCCAGCATTTT. It encodes CASSAGGSNQPQHF.

This clone was seen more than once but under ten times. V is TRBV9 and J is TRBJ2-3; no reliable D call. Germline assignment: CDR1 SGDLS and CDR2 YYNGEE. The CDR3 has 15 amino acids. V lost 3 bases and J lost 7, with 18 bases in between. CDR3 in amino acids: CASSASPLTENTQYF. CDR3 DNA sequence: TGTGCCAGCAGCGCGTCGCCCCTCACAGAAAATACGCAGTATTTT.

This rearrangement joins TRBV5-5 to TRBJ2-7, with D perhaps matching TRBD1 (5 bases). The CDR3 is made up of 12 amino acids. V lost 3 bases, J lost 4 bases, and 8 bases lay in between. In germline, CDR1 is SGHKS, CDR2 YYEKEE (reference sequence). The DNA of the CDR3 is TGTGCCAGCAGCTCCGACAGTTACGAGCAGTACTTC. Amino acids: CASSSDSYEQYF. The variable domain in full, completed from reference TRBV5-5 and TRBJ2-7, reads DAGVTQSPTHLIKTRGQQVTLRCSPISGHKSVSWYQQVLGQGPQFIFQYYEKEERGRGNFPDRFSARQFPNYSSELNVNALLLGDSALYLCASSSDSYEQYFGPGTRLTVT.

The rearrangement uses TRBV7-2 and TRBJ2-7, with D hard to call. Trimming cost V 7 bases and J 0 bases, with 10 bases left between them. Per germline, CDR1 SGHTA and CDR2 FQGNSA. The CDR3 contains 13 residues. CDR3 residues: CASTKRSSYEQYF. CDR3 coding DNA: TGTGCCAGCACCAAAAGGAGCTCCTACGAGCAGTACTTC.

This rearrangement joins TRBV28 to TRBJ2-7, with TRBD1 matching 7 bases. This CDR3 is built from 12 residues. In germline, CDR1 is MDHEN, CDR2 SYDVKM. V lost 7 bases and J lost 3; bases outside the gene matches: 3. DNA for the CDR3: TGTGCCAGCAAAACAGGGGTCTACGAGCAGTACTTC. The encoded protein is CASKTGVYEQYF.

This clone is termed medium-sized. V usage is TRBV14 and J usage is TRBJ1-2; 8 bases are shared with TRBD1. This CDR3 is 13 amino acids long. J lost 4 bases, V lost 5 bases, and 3 bases had no gene match. The germline V gene has CDR1 SGHDN and CDR2 FVKESK. The CDR3 region is CASSDRGIYGYTF. In DNA, the CDR3 is TGTGCCAGCAGCGACAGGGGAATCTATGGCTACACCTTC.

This rearrangement joins TRBV30 to TRBJ1-6; D is ambiguous. Per germline, CDR1 GTSNPN and CDR2 SVGIG (reference sequence). The CDR3 sequence is 13 residues long. V was shortened by 3 bases and J by 6 bases, with 9 bases between the two germline ends. CDR3 DNA sequence: TGTGCCTGGAGAGGAGGGCGTAATTCACCCCTCCACTTT. It translates to CAWRGGRNSPLHF.

The CDR3 loop is CAWSVADRDAGELFF. CDR3 nucleotide sequence: TGTGCCTGGAGTGTAGCAGACAGGGATGCCGGGGAGCTGTTTTTT. The gene calls are TRBV30 and TRBJ2-2; 7 nucleotides line up with TRBD1. The trim removed 0 bases at V and 6 bases at J, leaving 7 bases unmatched. The length of the CDR3 is 15 residues. The V gene's germline CDR1 is GTSNPN and CDR2 SVGIG (reference sequence).

This clone was found once. The V and J genes are TRBV7-2 and TRBJ1-5; D is uncertain. This CDR3 is built from 15 residues. V gave up 5 bases and J gave up 1 base, with 12 bases separating them. Germline V gene sequence: CDR1 SGHTA, CDR2 FQGNSA. CDR3 residues: CASSPRALSNQPQHF. CDR3 nucleotides: TGTGCCAGCAGCCCTAGGGCCCTGAGCAATCAGCCCCAGCATTTT.

V and J are TRBV7-2 and TRBJ2-3, with 7 bases identical to TRBD2. Trimming took 5 bases from V and 1 from J; bases not matched to a gene: 6. The CDR3 loop spans 15 amino acids. Germline-derived CDR1 and CDR2 are SGHTA and FQGNSA. CDR3 coding DNA: TGTGCCAGCAGCCGCGGGAGAGGGGGCACAGATACGCAGTATTTT. Translation: CASSRGRGGTDTQYF.